This T cell receptor beta chain was sequenced during a study of stem cell transplantation in POMP-related autoinflammatory disease. Study-level results: In patients with PRAID, every analyzed T-cell subset tended to show lower diversity and higher clonality.

In its sample, this clone was seen once. Its antigen is not known. V was pared by 5 bases and J by 6 bases, with 19 bases of the junction left unmatched. This CDR3 has 18 residues. CDR1 is SGHNT and CDR2 is YYREEE in the germline V gene (reference sequence). Assay used: immunoSEQ multiplex PCR; TCRdb lists only in-frame clones, some missing. Among 4,000 to 6,000 clones listed, roughly 90% were seen once. The sample here was CD8+ T cells from PBMCs, taken after stem cell transplantation. The receptor was derived from a human patient with POMP-related autoinflammation and immune dysregulation (PRAID). Some T cells here may be from the graft donor. The rearrangement links TRBV5-4 to TRBJ1-5; 8 nucleotides agree with TRBD1. CDR3 nucleotide sequence: TGTGCCAGCAGGGAAAGGACAGGGTGGGTCAATCAAGGTCAGCCCCAGCATTTT. Its protein product is CASRERTGWVNQGQPQHF.